This entry describes one T cell receptor (beta chain). This sample was taken from a study of T cells after yellow fever vaccination. Between the trimmed V and J ends, which lost 6 bases and 4 bases, there was a span of 15 bases. The CDR3 sequence is 14 residues long. Germline V lookup: CDR1 SGHTA, CDR2 FQGNSA. The TCR cDNA carried a universal primer site and UMIs from 5'RACE template switching. A single record per CDR3 protein comes from TCRdb applying MiXCR to the 5' RACE reads. The table lists more than 250,000 distinct CDR3 sequences, 6.8% of them singletons. The source material was PBMCs, sampled 35 to 50 days after the first yellow fever vaccination. This clonotype was sampled from a man younger than 35 who received the YFV17D yellow fever vaccine. The V gene is TRBV7-2, the J gene TRBJ2-5; weak D call: TRBD1 (6 bases). CDR3 DNA: TGTGCCAGCAGGGTTGAGGGGGAAGGAGAGACCCAGTACTTC. It is translated as CASRVEGEGETQYF.